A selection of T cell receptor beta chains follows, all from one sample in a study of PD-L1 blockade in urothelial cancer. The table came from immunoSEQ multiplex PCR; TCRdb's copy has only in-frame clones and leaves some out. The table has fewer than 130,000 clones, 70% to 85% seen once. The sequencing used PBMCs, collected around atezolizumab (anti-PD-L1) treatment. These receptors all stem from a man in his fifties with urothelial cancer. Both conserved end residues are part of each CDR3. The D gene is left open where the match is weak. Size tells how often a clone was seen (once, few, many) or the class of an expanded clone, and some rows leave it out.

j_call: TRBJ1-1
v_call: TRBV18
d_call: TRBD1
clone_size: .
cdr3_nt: TGTGCCAGCTCACCGGGACAGAGCGCTTTCTTT
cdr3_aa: CASSPGQSAFF

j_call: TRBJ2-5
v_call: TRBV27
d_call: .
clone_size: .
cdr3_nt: TGTGCCAGCAGTCCCCGGACATCGGCGGGGCAGACCCAGTACTTC
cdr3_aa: CASSPRTSAGQTQYF

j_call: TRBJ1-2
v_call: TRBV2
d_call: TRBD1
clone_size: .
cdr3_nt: TGTGCCAGCAGTGAGGGACAGAACTATGGCTACACCTTC
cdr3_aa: CASSEGQNYGYTF

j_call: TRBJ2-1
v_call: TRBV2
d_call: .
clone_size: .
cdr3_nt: TGTGCCAGCAGTGATGGAACAGTACGCAATGAGCAGTTCTTC
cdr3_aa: CASSDGTVRNEQFF

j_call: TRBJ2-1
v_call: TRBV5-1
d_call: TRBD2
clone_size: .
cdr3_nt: TGCGCCAGCAGACGGACTAGCGGGAGTAGCTATGAGCAGTTCTTC
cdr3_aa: CASRRTSGSSYEQFF

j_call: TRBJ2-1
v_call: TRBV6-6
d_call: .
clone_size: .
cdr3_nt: TGTGCCAGCAGGACAGGAAACAATGAGCAGTTCTTC
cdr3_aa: CASRTGNNEQFF

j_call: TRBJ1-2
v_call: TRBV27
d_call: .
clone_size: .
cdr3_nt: TGTGCCAGCAGTTCTCCCGGGTCATTCTATGGCTACACCTTC
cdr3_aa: CASSSPGSFYGYTF

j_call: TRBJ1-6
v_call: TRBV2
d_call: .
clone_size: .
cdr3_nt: TGTGCCAGCGGGGCAGGGTATAATTCACCCCTCCACTTT
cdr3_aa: CASGAGYNSPLHF

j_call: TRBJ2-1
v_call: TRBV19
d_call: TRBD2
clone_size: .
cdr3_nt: TGTGCCAGTAGTAGACTAGCGGGAGGGGTTGGGAATGAGCAGTTCTTC
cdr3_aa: CASSRLAGGVGNEQFF

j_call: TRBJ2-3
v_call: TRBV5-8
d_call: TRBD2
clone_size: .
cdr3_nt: TGTGCCAGCAGCTTGGGGATAGCGGGAGTAAGGGATACGCAGTATTTT
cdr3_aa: CASSLGIAGVRDTQYF

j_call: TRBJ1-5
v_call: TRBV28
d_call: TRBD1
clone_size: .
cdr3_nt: TGTGCCAGCAGTTTAAGACAGGGACGGCCCCAGCATTTT
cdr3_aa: CASSLRQGRPQHF

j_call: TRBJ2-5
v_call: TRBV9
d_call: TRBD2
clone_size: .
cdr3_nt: TGTGCCAGCAGCGTAGGCCCGGGAGGAGGAGAGACCCAGTACTTC
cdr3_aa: CASSVGPGGGETQYF

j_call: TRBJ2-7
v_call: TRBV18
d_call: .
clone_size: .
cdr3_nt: TGTGCCAGCTCACCCCCTTCCCGGGAGAGAAACGAGCAGTACTTC
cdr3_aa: CASSPPSRERNEQYF

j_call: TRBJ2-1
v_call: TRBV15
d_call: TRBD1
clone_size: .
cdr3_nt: TGTGCCACCAGCAGGAGTTTGGGACAGGGGGGAAACAATGAGCAGTTCTTC
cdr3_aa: CATSRSLGQGGNNEQFF

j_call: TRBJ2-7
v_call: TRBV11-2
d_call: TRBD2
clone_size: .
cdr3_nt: TGTGCCAGCAGCTCCGGGACTAGCGGGTACGAGCAGTACTTC
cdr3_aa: CASSSGTSGYEQYF

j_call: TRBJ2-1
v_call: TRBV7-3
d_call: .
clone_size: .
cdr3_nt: TGTGCCAGCAGCCCCCATAACACATGGAATGAGCAGTTCTTC
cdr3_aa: CASSPHNTWNEQFF

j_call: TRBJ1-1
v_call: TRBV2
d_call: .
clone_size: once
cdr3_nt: TGTGCCAGCACGTTGCAGTCGAACACTGAAGCTTTCTTT
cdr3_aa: CASTLQSNTEAFF

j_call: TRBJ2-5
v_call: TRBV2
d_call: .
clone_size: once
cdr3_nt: TGTGCCAGCAGTCGCAACAGGGAAGAGACCCAGTACTTC
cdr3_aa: CASSRNREETQYF

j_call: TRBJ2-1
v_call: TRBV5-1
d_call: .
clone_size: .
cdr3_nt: TGCGCCAGCAGCCCTTTAGCGACCTTGGGGGGTGAGCAGTTCTTC
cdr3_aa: CASSPLATLGGEQFF

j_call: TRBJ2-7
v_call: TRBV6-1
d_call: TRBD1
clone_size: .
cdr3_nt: TGTGCCAGCAGCCCAAGACAGGGCGTTTTCTACGAGCAGTACTTC
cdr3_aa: CASSPRQGVFYEQYF

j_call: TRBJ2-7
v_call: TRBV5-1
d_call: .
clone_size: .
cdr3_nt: TGCGCCAGCAGCTTCCAATTGGGGGGAGCTTCCTACGAGCAGTACTTC
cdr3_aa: CASSFQLGGASYEQYF

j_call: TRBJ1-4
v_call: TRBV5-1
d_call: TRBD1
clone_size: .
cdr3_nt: TGCGCCAGCAGCTCCGGGACAGGGGGTGAAAAACTGTTTTTT
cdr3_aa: CASSSGTGGEKLFF

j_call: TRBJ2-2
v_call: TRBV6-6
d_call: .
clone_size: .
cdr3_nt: TGTGCCAGCAGTCCCGGGACTCAACAGTACACCGGGGAGCTGTTTTTT
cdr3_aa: CASSPGTQQYTGELFF

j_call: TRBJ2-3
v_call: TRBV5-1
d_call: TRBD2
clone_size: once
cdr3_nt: TGCGCCAGCAGCAAGGGACTAGCGGGAGGAGATACGCAGTATTTT
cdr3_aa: CASSKGLAGGDTQYF

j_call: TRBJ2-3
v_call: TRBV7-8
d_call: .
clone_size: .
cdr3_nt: TGTGCCAGCAGCCCGAGGACAAAGGGCGCAGATACGCAGTATTTT
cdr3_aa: CASSPRTKGADTQYF

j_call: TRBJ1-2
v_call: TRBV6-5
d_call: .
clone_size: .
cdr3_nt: TGTGCCAGCAAGGGGGAGTATGGCTACACCTTC
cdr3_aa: CASKGEYGYTF

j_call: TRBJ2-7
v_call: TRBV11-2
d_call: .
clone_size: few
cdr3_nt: TGTGCCAGCAGCCCAGCCTGGGAGACCTACGAGCAGTACTTC
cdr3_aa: CASSPAWETYEQYF

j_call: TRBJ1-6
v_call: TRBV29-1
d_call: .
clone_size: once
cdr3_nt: TGCAGCGTTGAGGTGGGAACGGGGTCACCCCTCCACTTT
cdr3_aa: CSVEVGTGSPLHF

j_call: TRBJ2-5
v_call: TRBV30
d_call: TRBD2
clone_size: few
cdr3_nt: TGTGCCTGGAGTGTAGGACTAGCGGATAAAGAGACCCAGTACTTC
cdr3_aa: CAWSVGLADKETQYF

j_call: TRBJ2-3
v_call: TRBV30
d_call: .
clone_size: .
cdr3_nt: TGTGCCTGGAGCGCGGGGCGGACGATTCCAGATACGCAGTATTTT
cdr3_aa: CAWSAGRTIPDTQYF

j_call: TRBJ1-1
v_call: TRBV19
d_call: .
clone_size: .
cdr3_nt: TGTGCCAGTAGTATAGTAGGGGTCACTGAAGCTTTCTTT
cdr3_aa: CASSIVGVTEAFF

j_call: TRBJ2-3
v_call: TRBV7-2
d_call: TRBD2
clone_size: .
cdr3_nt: TGTGCCAGCAGCAGGAGGACTAGCGGGACTAGCACAGATACGCAGTATTTT
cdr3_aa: CASSRRTSGTSTDTQYF

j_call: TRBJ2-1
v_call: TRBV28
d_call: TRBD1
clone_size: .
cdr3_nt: TGTGCCAGCAGGGAGGGACAGGGCTACAATGAGCAGTTCTTC
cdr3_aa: CASREGQGYNEQFF

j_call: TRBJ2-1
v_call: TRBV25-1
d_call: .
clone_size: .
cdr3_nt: TGTGCCAGCAGTGATTCGGGGAACAATGAGCAGTTCTTC
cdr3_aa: CASSDSGNNEQFF

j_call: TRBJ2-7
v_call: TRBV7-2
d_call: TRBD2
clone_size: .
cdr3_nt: TGTGCCAGCAGCTTAGAACTAGCGGGTTTGTACGAGCAGTACTTC
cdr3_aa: CASSLELAGLYEQYF

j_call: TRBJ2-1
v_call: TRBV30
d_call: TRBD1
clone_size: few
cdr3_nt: TGTGCCTGGAACGCTGGGACAGCCTACAATGAGCAGTTCTTC
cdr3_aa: CAWNAGTAYNEQFF

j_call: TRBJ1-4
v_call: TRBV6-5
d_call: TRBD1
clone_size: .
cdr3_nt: TGTGCCAGCAGTTACGCGGACAGGGAAAAACTGTTTTTT
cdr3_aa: CASSYADREKLFF

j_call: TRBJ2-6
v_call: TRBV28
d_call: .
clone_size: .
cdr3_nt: TGTGCCAGCAGTCTTAACAGGGAAAGGCGGTCTGGGGCCAACGTCCTGACTTTC
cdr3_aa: CASSLNRERRSGANVLTF

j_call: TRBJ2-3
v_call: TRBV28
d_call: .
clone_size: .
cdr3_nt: TGTGCCAGCAGCCCTACTAGTTTGAGGTGGGATACGCAGTATTTT
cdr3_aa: CASSPTSLRWDTQYF

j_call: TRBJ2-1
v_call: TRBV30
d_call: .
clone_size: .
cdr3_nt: TGTGCCGGGGCCCCGGGACTTACCCTATCGGAGCAGTTCTTC
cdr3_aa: CAGAPGLTLSEQFF

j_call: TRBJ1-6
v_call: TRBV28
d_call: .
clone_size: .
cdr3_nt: TGTGCCAGCAGTTCCCCCCTGAGCTCCTATAATTCACCCCTCCACTTT
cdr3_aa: CASSSPLSSYNSPLHF

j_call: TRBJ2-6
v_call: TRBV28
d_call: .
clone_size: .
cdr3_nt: TGTGCCAGCAGTTTCAGTGGGGCCAACGTCCTGACTTTC
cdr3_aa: CASSFSGANVLTF

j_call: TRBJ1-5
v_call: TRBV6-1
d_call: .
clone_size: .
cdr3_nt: TGTGCCAGCAGTGAACCGAAGGACGGGAAAAGAGGGTACAATCAGCCCCAGCATTTT
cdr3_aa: CASSEPKDGKRGYNQPQHF

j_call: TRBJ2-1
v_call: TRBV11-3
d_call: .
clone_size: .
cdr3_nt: TGTGCCAGCAGCTTAGGACACTCGAATGAGCAGTTCTTC
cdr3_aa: CASSLGHSNEQFF

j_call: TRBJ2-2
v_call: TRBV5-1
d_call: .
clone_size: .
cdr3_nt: TGCGCCAGCAGCTTCCTGCAGGGGTCCACTGGAGGGGAGCTGTTTTTT
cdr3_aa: CASSFLQGSTGGELFF

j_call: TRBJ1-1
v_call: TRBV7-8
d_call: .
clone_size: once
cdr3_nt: TGTGCCAGCAGCTTAGCGCAGGGGAGCACTGAAGCTTTCTTT
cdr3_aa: CASSLAQGSTEAFF

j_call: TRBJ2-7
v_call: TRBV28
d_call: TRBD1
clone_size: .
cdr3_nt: TGTGCCAGCACCCGACAGGGCGTCTCCGAGCAGTACTTC
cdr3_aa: CASTRQGVSEQYF

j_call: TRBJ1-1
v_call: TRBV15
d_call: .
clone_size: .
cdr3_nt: TGTGCCACCAGCAGAGCGCAGGGGATGAACACTGAAGCTTTCTTT
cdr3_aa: CATSRAQGMNTEAFF

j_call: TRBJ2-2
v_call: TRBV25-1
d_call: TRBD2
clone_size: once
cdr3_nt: TGTGCCAGCAGGAGAGCGGGAGAGCCCGGGGAGCTGTTTTTT
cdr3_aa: CASRRAGEPGELFF